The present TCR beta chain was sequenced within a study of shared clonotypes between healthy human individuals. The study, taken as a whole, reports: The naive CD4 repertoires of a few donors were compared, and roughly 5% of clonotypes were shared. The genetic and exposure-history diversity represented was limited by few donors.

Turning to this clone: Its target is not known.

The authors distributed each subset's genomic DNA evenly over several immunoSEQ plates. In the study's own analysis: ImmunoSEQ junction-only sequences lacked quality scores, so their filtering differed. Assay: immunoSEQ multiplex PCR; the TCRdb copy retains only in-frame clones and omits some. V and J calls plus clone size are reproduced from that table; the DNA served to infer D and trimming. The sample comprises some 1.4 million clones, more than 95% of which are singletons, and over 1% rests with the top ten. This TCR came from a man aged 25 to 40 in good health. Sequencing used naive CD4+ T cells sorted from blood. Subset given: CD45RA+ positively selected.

DNA of the CDR3: TGTGCCAGCAGCCCAATTGACCACTCTGGGGCCAACGTCCTGACTTTC. This encodes CASSPIDHSGANVLTF. This chain uses TRBV14 with TRBJ2-6; D ambiguous. Germline CDR1 SGHDN, CDR2 FVKESK. The CDR3 extends over 16 amino acids. Trimming took 4 bases from V and 0 from J, leaving 10 bases between them.